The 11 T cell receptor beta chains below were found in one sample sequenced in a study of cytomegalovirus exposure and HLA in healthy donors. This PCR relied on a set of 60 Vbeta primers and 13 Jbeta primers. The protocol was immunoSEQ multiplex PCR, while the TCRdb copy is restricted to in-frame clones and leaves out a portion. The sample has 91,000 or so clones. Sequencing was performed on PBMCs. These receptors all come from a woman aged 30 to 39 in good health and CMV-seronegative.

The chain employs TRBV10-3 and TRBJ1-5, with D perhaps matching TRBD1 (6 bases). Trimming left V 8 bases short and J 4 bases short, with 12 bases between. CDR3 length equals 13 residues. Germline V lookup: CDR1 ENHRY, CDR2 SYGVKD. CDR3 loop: CAISGGWNQPQHF. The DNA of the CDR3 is TGTGCCATCTCTGGGGGCTGGAATCAGCCCCAGCATTTT.

The CDR3 region has the DNA TGTGCCAGCAGCCCCCTCCAGCGACGCACAGATACGCAGTATTTT. It translates to CASSPLQRRTDTQYF. The chain joins TRBV9 to TRBJ2-3; D is uncertain. This CDR3 spans 15 amino acids. V was clipped by 4 bases and J by 1 base, with 13 bases between them. In germline, CDR1 is SGDLS, CDR2 YYNGEE.

The CDR3 sequence is CASSLTVTGGNIQYF. Here the CDR3 DNA reads TGCGCCAGCAGCTTGACCGTGACAGGGGGCAACATTCAGTACTTC. J is TRBJ2-4 and V is TRBV5-1; TRBD1 agrees at 10 bases. The CDR3 is 15 residues long. Unmatched junction bases numbered 5, after V lost 1 base and J lost 7 bases. CDR1 is SGHRS and CDR2 is YFSETQ in the germline V gene.

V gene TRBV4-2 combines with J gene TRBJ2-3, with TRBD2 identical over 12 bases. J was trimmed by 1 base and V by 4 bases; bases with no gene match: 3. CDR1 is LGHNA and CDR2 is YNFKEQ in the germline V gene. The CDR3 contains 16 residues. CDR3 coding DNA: TGTGCCAGCAGCCCACTAGCGGGGGGACGCACAGATACGCAGTATTTT. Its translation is CASSPLAGGRTDTQYF.

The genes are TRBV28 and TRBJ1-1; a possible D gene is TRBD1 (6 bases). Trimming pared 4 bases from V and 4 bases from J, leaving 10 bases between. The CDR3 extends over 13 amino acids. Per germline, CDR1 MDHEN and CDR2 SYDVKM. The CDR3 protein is CASSSAGVTEAFF. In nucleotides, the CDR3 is TGTGCCAGCAGTTCGGCAGGGGTCACTGAAGCTTTCTTT.

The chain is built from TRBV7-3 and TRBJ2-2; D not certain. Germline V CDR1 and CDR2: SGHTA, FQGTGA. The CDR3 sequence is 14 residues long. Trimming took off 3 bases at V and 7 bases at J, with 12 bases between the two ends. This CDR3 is CASSFGWRNGELFF. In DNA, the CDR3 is TGTGCCAGCAGCTTCGGATGGAGAAACGGGGAGCTGTTTTTT.

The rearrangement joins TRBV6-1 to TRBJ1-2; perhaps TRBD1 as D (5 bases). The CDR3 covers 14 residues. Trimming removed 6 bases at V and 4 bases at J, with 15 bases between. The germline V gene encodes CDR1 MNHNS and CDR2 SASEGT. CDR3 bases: TGTGCCAGCAGATTGACAGTTCCTTTCTATGGCTACACCTTC. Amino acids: CASRLTVPFYGYTF.

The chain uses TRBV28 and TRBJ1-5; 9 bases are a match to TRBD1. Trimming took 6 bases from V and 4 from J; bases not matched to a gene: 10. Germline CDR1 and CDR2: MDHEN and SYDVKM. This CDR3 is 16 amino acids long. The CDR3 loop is CASRTPGQGRNQPQHF. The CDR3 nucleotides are TGTGCCAGCAGAACACCCGGACAGGGGAGAAATCAGCCCCAGCATTTT.

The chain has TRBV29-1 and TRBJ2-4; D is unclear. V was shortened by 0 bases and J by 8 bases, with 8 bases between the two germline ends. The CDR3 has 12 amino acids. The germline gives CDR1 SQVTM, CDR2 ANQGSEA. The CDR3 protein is CSVEDLQDIQYF. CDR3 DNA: TGCAGCGTTGAAGATCTGCAGGACATTCAGTACTTC.

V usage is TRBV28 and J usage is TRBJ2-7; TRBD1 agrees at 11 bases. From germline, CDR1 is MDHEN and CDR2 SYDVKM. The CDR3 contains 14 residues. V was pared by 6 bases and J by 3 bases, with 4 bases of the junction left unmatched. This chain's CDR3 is CASSLGTGGYEQYF. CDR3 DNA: TGTGCCAGCAGCTTAGGGACAGGGGGCTACGAGCAGTACTTC.

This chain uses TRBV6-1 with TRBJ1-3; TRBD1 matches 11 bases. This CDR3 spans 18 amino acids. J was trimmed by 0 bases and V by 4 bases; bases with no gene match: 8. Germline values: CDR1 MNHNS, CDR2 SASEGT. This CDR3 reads CASSVRTGGPSSGNTIYF. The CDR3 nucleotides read TGTGCCAGCAGTGTAAGGACAGGGGGCCCGAGCTCTGGAAACACCATATATTTT.